The clone carrying this TCR beta chain occurred a few times. This record belongs to a study of human T cells and chemical hapten exposure. Time point noted: pre-sensitization, week 0. Treatment here: therapeutic diphenylcyclopropenone sensitization with weekly scalp DPC. People who gave samples had alopecia, were 18 to 70 years old, and were suitable for DPC. The germline V gene encodes CDR1 LNHDA and CDR2 SQIVND (reference sequence). The V gene end was trimmed by 4 bases and the J gene end by 9 bases; junction bases not matched to a gene: 7. This CDR3 contains 14 residues. Via MiXCR, TCRdb re-called the RACE reads, giving one row per CDR3 protein. The sample yields about 74,000 distinct CDR3 sequences, 13% to 15% seen once.

The chain is built from TRBV19 and TRBJ2-1; 9 bases are shared with TRBD2. The sequenced sample was whole blood, obtained in connection with sensitization to the hapten diphenylcyclopropenone (DPC). This receptor was obtained from a woman in her forties or fifties with alopecia areata. Some clones in this sample may be carry-over from other donors' samples. This chain's CDR3 is CASSSSGRGGEQFF. The DNA of the CDR3 is TGTGCCAGTAGTAGTAGCGGGAGAGGAGGTGAGCAGTTCTTC. The variable domain in full, with the rest retrieved from reference TRBV19 and TRBJ2-1, is DGGITQSPKYLFRKEGQNVTLSCEQNLNHDAMYWYRQDPGQGLRLIYYSQIVNDFQKGDIAEGYSVSREKKESFPLTVTSAQKNPTAFYLCASSSSGRGGEQFFGPGTRLTVL.